The 19 T cell receptor beta chains presented below share a single source sample, sequenced in a study of blood T cell repertoires in COVID-19. Sequenced by immunoSEQ multiplex PCR; TCRdb stores in-frame clones only, minus some. The sample records over 70,000 clones, around three quarters being singletons. The specimen sequenced was peripheral blood. These receptors originate from a woman aged 80 or over with acute or convalescent COVID-19.

The V gene is TRBV19, the J gene TRBJ1-4; 9 bases match TRBD1. This CDR3 has 15 amino acids. Germline values: CDR1 LNHDA, CDR2 SQIVND (reference sequence). Trimming cost V 5 bases and J 3 bases; bases outside gene matches: 4. The CDR3 loop reads CASSDRDRANEKLFF. Written as DNA, the CDR3 is TGTGCCAGTAGTGACCGGGACAGGGCTAATGAAAAACTGTTTTTT.

V is TRBV20-1 and J is TRBJ2-1; a possible D gene is TRBD1 (6 bases). CDR3 length: 11 residues. Germline lookup yields CDR1 DFQATT and CDR2 SNEGSKA (reference sequence). CDR3 nucleotides: TGCAATCCACAGGGAAACAATGAGCAGTTCTTC. Translation gives CNPQGNNEQFF.

This clone has a single count. The J gene is TRBJ2-3, the V gene TRBV7-9; D is uncertain. The CDR3 consists of 11 residues. Trimming stripped 5 bases from V and 6 bases from J, with 6 bases between. CDR1 and CDR2 from the germline V gene are SEHNR and FQNEAQ (reference sequence). The CDR3 DNA sequence: TGTGCCAGCAGCCCCGTGGATACGCAGTATTTT. It encodes CASSPVDTQYF.

The rearrangement links TRBV5-1 to TRBJ2-1, with D perhaps matching TRBD2 (5 bases). The CDR3 extends over 13 amino acids. In germline, CDR1 is SGHRS, CDR2 YFSETQ. V was clipped by 4 bases and J by 3 bases, with 8 bases between them. Here the CDR3 reads CASSTGIYNEQFF. The DNA for the CDR3 is TGCGCCAGCAGCACCGGGATCTACAATGAGCAGTTCTTC. The whole variable domain, filled in from reference TRBV5-1 and TRBJ2-1, reads KAGVTQTPRYLIKTRGQQVTLSCSPISGHRSVSWYQQTPGQGLQFLFEYFSETQRNKGNFPGRFSGRQFSNSRSEMNVSTLELGDSALYLCASSTGIYNEQFFGPGTRLTVL.

The chain combines TRBV24-1 with TRBJ2-1; tentatively, D is TRBD2 (5 bases). The CDR3 is 13 residues long. V was cut by 4 bases and J by 8 bases, with 11 bases left in between. Germline CDR1 is KGHDR and CDR2 is SFDVKD. The CDR3, as DNA: TGTGCCACCAGTGACTCACTAGGCCATGAGCAGTTCTTC. Encoded protein: CATSDSLGHEQFF.

The CDR3 sequence: CASSPSLTGLNTEAFF. The CDR3 DNA reads TGTGCCAGCTCACCCTCCCTGACAGGGCTGAACACTGAAGCTTTCTTT. This sequence joins TRBV18 and TRBJ1-1; 7 bases line up with TRBD1. The junction had 7 bases not matched to a gene; V was cut back by 3 bases and J by 0 bases. The CDR3 sequence is 16 residues long. CDR1 is KGHSH and CDR2 is LQKENI in the germline V gene.

The chain couples TRBV7-7 to TRBJ2-1; 7 positions match TRBD2. The ends lost 1 base at V and 2 bases at J; junction bases unmatched: 17. The CDR3 runs to 20 residues. Germline CDR1 SSHAT, CDR2 FNYEAQ (reference sequence). This CDR3 reads CASSLVSGLPKGRAYNEQFF. The CDR3 nucleotides are TGTGCCAGCAGCTTAGTGTCGGGACTACCTAAGGGGAGAGCCTACAATGAGCAGTTCTTC.

The CDR3 spells CAWSVRLDRAQVGRYNEQFF. The CDR3 nucleotides read TGTGCCTGGAGTGTACGTTTGGACAGGGCCCAGGTTGGGCGATACAATGAGCAGTTCTTC. The V and J genes are TRBV30 and TRBJ2-1, with 8 bases aligning to TRBD1. There are 20 residues in the CDR3. V was pared by 0 bases and J by 4 bases, with 20 bases of the junction left unmatched. The V gene's germline CDR1 is GTSNPN and CDR2 SVGIG (reference sequence).

This chain uses TRBV3-1 (or the pseudogene TRBV3-2) with TRBJ2-7; the match to TRBD1 covers 8 bases. Per the germline V gene, CDR1 is LGHDT and CDR2 is YNNKEL (reference sequence). J was trimmed by 3 bases and V by 1 base; bases with no gene match: 5. CDR3 length: 15 residues. CDR3 region: CASSQVGQVNYEQYF. CDR3 in DNA: TGTGCCAGCAGCCAAGTGGGACAGGTGAACTACGAGCAGTACTTC.

This clone was counted a single time. The genes are TRBV7-8 and TRBJ1-1; D gene uncertain. Germline V CDR1 and CDR2: SGHVS, FQNEAQ. Trimming pared 0 bases from V and 1 base from J, leaving 9 bases between. The CDR3 runs to 15 residues. CDR3 in amino acids: CASSLAPGGNTEAFF. CDR3 DNA: TGTGCCAGCAGCTTAGCTCCTGGCGGGAACACTGAAGCTTTCTTT.

The chain carries TRBV5-4 and TRBJ2-3, with D maybe TRBD2 (6 bases). The germline CDR1 and CDR2 sequences are SGHNT and YYREEE (reference sequence). This CDR3 contains 17 residues. V lost 5 bases and J lost 2, with 21 bases in between. The CDR3 sequence: CASRTTIIRGNTDTQYF. The CDR3 nucleotides read TGTGCCAGCAGGACCACTATTATTCGGGGGAACACAGATACGCAGTATTTT.

The chain couples TRBV5-1 to TRBJ2-7, with TRBD1 matching over 12 bases. Germline values: CDR1 SGHRS, CDR2 YFSETQ. V shed 6 bases and J 7 bases; nucleotides not matched to a gene: 8. The CDR3 covers 14 residues. The CDR3 DNA reads TGCGCCAGCACCTGGGACAGGGGGCGGGGAGAGCAGTACTTC. Translation: CASTWDRGRGEQYF.

The CDR3 DNA reads TGTGCCAGCAGTCCCCGGACCTCAGGGGGCAATCAGCCCCAGCATTTT. The encoded protein is CASSPRTSGGNQPQHF. The J gene is TRBJ1-5, the V gene TRBV2; tentative D call: TRBD1 (6 bases). The V gene's germline CDR1 is SNHLY and CDR2 FYNNEI. The CDR3 extends over 16 amino acids. Trimming removed 5 bases from V and 2 bases from J, with 16 bases in between.

The chain employs TRBV5-4 and TRBJ1-3; 7 bases are shared with TRBD1. V was pared by 5 bases and J by 0 bases, with 2 bases of the junction left unmatched. The CDR3 totals 14 residues. Germline V gene data show CDR1 as SGHNT and CDR2 as YYREEE (reference sequence). The CDR3 sequence is CASSRDSSGNTIYF. CDR3 DNA sequence: TGTGCCAGCAGTCGGGACAGCTCTGGAAACACCATATATTTT.

The chain employs TRBV19 and TRBJ2-3, with D unresolved. The V gene's germline CDR1 is LNHDA and CDR2 SQIVND (reference sequence). This CDR3 has 13 amino acids. Trimming took off 3 bases at V and 7 bases at J, with 11 bases between the two ends. In DNA, the CDR3 is TGTGCCAGTAGTATCTCAGGTTCTTATACGCAGTATTTT. Translation gives CASSISGSYTQYF.

The V gene is TRBV6-1, the J gene TRBJ1-5; the D is unclear. The CDR3 length is 14 residues. V dropped 3 bases and J dropped 3 bases, with 9 bases sitting between them. The V gene's germline CDR1 is MNHNS and CDR2 SASEGT. The CDR3 DNA sequence: TGTGCCAGCAGTGAGGCGGCAATCAATCAGCCCCAGCATTTT. It codes for CASSEAAINQPQHF.

This sequence joins TRBV2 and TRBJ2-1; 9 positions match TRBD2. The CDR3 spans 15 residues. V dropped 4 bases and J dropped 4; count of bases not matched to a gene: 5. Germline loops: CDR1 SNHLY, CDR2 FYNNEI. The CDR3 sequence: CASSVGLARYNEQFF. For the CDR3, the DNA is TGTGCCAGCAGTGTGGGACTAGCAAGGTACAATGAGCAGTTCTTC.

The V call is TRBV16, the J call TRBJ2-1; no definite D call. CDR1 and CDR2 from the germline V gene are KGHSY and FQNENV. The CDR3 is 14 amino acids. Trimming took 4 bases from V and 8 from J, leaving 15 bases between them. Written as DNA, the CDR3 is TGTGCCAGCAGCCTAAATATGAGTCCATATGAGCAGTTCTTC. This translates into CASSLNMSPYEQFF.

There are a few counts of this clone. The gene calls are TRBV11-3 and TRBJ2-3; weak D call: TRBD2 (6 bases). V lost 1 base and J 2 bases, leaving 16 bases between the germline ends. The CDR3 is 17 residues long. CDR1 and CDR2 from the germline V gene are SGHNT and YENEEA. The CDR3 DNA reads TGTGCCAGCAGCTTAGGAGTGGTGCGGGGCATCACAGATACGCAGTATTTT. Translation gives CASSLGVVRGITDTQYF.